A single sample is the source of the 2 T cell receptor beta chains below, sequenced in a study of T-cell memory formation after mild COVID-19 (dated by TCRdb to 2020 to 2022). Library method: 5' RACE. Sequenced using an Illumina NovaSeq 6000. Starting from the raw public reads, TCRdb applied fastp trimming at Q25, assembled clones with MiXCR and retained in-frame beta chains. Rows with one shared CDR3 protein collapse into an entry with the most common genes and DNA. This sample comprises 300,000 to 400,000 distinct CDR3 sequences, 25% to 30% of them detected only once. Roughly 12% of the sample rests with the top ten. The specimen was PBMCs or a T cell subset sorted from them (not recorded which). The receptors here all came from an adult woman who had mild COVID-19 (a few samples of this study predate the infection). The sample titles of this study are shuffled in the database, so cell type and time point are left out; the donor was told from shared clones.

The rearrangement uses TRBV24-1 and TRBJ2-5, with TRBD2 matching over 8 bases. With V trimmed by 4 bases and J by 4 bases, 7 bases remained unmatched. There are 15 residues in the CDR3. CDR1 and CDR2 (germline): KGHDR, SFDVKD. CDR3 sequence: CATSETGLAVETQYF. The CDR3 coding sequence is TGTGCCACCAGTGAAACCGGACTAGCTGTAGAGACCCAGTACTTC.

This clonotype was counted between two and nine times. The gene calls are TRBV7-2 and TRBJ1-1; D gene unclear. This CDR3 region has 13 residues. CDR1 and CDR2 (germline): SGHTA, FQGNSA. V lost 4 bases and J 3 bases, leaving 9 bases between the germline ends. DNA for the CDR3: TGTGCCAGCAGCTATCTCCGGGACACTGAAGCTTTCTTT. This translates into CASSYLRDTEAFF.